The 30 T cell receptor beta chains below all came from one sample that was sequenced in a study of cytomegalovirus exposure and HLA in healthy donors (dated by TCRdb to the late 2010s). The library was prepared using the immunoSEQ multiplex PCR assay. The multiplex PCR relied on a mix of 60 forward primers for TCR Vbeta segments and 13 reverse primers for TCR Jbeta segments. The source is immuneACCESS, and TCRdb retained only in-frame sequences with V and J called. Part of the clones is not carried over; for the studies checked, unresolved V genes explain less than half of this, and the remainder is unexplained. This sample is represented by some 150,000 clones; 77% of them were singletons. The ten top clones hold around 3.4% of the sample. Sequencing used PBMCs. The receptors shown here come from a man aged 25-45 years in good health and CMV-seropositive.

The CDR3 DNA is TGTGCCAGCAGTTACTCCGGGGGTCCCGCTCGAAACACCATATATTTT. It yields the protein CASSYSGGPARNTIYF. The V gene is TRBV6-5, the J gene TRBJ1-3, with D possibly matching TRBD1 (5 bases). The CDR3 is 16 residues long. The germline V gene has CDR1 MNHEY and CDR2 SVGAGI. Trimming took 0 bases from V and 5 from J, leaving 14 bases between them.

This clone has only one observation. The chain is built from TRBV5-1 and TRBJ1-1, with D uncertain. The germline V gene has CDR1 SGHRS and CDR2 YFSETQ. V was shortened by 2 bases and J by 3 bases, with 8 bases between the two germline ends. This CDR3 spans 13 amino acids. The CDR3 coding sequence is TGCGCCAGCAGCTTTCTCGGGGACACTGAAGCTTTCTTT. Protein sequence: CASSFLGDTEAFF.

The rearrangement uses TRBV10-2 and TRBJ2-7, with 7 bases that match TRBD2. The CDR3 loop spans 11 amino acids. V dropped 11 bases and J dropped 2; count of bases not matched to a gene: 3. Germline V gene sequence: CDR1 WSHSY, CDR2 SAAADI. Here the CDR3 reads CAARGTYEQYF. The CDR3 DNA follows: TGCGCCGCGCGGGGGACCTACGAGCAGTACTTC.

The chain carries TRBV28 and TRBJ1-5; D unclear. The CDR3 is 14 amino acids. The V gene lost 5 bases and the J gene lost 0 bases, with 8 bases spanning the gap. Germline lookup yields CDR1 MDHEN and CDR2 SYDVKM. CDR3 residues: CASSLPSSNQPQHF. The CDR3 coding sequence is TGTGCCAGCAGTCTCCCCTCTAGCAATCAGCCCCAGCATTTT. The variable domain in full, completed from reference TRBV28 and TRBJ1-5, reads DVKVTQSSRYLVKRTGEKVFLECVQDMDHENMFWYRQDPGLGLRLIYFSYDVKMKEKGDIPEGYSVSREKKERFSLILESASTNQTSMYLCASSLPSSNQPQHFGDGTRLSIL.

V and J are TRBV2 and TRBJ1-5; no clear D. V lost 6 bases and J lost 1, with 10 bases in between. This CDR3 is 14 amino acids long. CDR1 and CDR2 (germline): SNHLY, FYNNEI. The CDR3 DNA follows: TGTGCCAGCAGCGACAAAGAAAGCAATCAGCCCCAGCATTTT. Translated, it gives CASSDKESNQPQHF.

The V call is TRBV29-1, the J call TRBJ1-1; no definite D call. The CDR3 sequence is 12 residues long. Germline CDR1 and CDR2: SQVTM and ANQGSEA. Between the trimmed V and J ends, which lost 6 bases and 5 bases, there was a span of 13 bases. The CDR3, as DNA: TGCAGCGTAAGTGCTCCGGGGACTGAAGCTTTCTTT. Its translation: CSVSAPGTEAFF.

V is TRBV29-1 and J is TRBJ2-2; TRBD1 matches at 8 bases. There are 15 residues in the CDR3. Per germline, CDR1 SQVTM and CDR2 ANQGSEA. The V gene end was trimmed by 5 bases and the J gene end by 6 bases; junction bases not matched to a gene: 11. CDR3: CSVSQGVPHSGELFF. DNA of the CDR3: TGCAGCGTTTCACAGGGGGTGCCACATTCCGGGGAGCTGTTTTTT.

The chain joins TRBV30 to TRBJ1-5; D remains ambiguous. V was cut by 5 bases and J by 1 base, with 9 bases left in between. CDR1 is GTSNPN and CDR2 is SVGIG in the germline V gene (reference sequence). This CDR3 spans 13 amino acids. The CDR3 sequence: CAWGGLSNQPQHF. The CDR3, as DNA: TGTGCCTGGGGAGGACTAAGCAATCAGCCCCAGCATTTT.

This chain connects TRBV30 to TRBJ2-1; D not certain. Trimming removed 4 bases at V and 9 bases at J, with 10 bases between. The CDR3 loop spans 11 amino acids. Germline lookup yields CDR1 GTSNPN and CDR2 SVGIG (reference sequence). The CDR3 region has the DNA TGTGCCTGGACCACAGTCGGTGAGCAGTTCTTC. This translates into CAWTTVGEQFF.

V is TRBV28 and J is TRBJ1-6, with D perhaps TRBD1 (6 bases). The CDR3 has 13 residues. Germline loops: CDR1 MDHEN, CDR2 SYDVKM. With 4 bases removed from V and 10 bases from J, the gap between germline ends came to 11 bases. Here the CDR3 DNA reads TGTGCCAGCAGTTACGACAGGAACTCACCCCTCCACTTT. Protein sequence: CASSYDRNSPLHF.

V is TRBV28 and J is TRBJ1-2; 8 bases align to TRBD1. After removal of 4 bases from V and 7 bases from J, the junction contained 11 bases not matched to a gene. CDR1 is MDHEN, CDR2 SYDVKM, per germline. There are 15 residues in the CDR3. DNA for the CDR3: TGTGCCAGCAGTTCTGGGAGCCAGGGGGCCTCTGGCTACACCTTC. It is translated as CASSSGSQGASGYTF.

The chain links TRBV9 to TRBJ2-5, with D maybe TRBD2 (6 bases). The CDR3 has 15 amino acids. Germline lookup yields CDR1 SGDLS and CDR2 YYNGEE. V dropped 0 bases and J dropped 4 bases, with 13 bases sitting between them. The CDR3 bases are TGTGCCAGCAGCGTAGCTGCGGGGCTCAGAGAGACCCAGTACTTC. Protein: CASSVAAGLRETQYF.

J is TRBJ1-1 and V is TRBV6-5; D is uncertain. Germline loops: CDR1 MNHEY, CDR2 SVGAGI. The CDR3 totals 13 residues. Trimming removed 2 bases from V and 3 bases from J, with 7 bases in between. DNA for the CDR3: TGTGCCAGCAGTTACGGCATTGACACTGAAGCTTTCTTT. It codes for CASSYGIDTEAFF.

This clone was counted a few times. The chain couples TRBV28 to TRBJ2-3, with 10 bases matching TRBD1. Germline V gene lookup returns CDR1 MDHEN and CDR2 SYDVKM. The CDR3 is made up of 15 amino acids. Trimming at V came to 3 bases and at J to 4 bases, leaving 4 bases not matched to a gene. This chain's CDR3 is CASSFGQGGADTQYF. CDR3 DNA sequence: TGTGCCAGCAGTTTCGGACAGGGGGGGGCAGATACGCAGTATTTT.

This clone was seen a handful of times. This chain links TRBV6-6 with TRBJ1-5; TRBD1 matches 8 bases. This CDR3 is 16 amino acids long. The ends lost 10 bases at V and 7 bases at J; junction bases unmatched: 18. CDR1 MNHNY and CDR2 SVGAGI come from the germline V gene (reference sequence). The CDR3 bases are TGTGCCACCACACCCCGGACAGGGTCTGGGTACCAGCCCCAGCATTTT. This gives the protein CATTPRTGSGYQPQHF.

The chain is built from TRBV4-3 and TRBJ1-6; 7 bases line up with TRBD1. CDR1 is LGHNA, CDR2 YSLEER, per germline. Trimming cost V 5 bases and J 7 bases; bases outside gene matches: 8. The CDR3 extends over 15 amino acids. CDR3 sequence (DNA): TGCGCCAGCAGCAGAGACGGGACAGTAAATTCACCCCTCCACTTT. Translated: CASSRDGTVNSPLHF.

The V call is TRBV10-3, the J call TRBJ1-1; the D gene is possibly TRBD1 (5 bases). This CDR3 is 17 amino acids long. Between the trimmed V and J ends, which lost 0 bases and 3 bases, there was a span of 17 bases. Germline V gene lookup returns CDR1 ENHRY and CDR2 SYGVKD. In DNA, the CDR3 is TGTGCCATCAGTGAGTCAGGGGCCTACCGGCAGGACACTGAAGCTTTCTTT. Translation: CAISESGAYRQDTEAFF.

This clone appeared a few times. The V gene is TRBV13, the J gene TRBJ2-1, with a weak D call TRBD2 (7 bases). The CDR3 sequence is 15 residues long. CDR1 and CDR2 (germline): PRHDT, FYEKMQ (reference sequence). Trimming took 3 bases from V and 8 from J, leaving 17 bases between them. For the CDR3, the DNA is TGTGCCAGCAGCTTCAGTGGGGGGGCTATCTATGAGCAGTTCTTC. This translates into CASSFSGGAIYEQFF.

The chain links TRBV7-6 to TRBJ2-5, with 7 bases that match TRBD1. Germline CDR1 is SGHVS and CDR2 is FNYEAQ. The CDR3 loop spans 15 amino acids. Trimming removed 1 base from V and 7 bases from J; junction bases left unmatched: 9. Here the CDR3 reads CASSLDRGNWGTQYF. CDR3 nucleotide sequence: TGTGCCAGCAGCTTAGACAGGGGTAACTGGGGGACCCAGTACTTC.

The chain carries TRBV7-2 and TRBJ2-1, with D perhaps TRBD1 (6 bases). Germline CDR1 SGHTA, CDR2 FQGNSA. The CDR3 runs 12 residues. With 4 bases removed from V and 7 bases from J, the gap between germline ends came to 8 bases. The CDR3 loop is CASSSDRNEQFF. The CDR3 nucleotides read TGTGCCAGCAGCTCAGACAGGAATGAGCAGTTCTTC.

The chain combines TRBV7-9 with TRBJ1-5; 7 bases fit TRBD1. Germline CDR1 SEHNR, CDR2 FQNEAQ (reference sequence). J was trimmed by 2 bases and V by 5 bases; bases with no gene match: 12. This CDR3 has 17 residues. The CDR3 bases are TGTGCCAGCAGCAATAAGAAGGGGGCGCGAGGCAATCAGCCCCAGCATTTT. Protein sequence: CASSNKKGARGNQPQHF.

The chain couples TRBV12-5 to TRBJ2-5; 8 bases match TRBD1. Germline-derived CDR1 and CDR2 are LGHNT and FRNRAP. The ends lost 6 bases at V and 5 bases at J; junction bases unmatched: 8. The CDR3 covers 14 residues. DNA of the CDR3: TGTGCTAGTGGCCTCGGACAGGGAGTCGAGACCCAGTACTTC. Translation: CASGLGQGVETQYF.

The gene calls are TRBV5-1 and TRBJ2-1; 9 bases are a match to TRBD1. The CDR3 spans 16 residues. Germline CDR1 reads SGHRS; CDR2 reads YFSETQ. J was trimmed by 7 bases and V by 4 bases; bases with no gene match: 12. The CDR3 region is CASSASGTGSRNEQFF. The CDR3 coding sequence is TGCGCCAGCAGCGCCTCCGGGACAGGGTCTCGTAATGAGCAGTTCTTC.

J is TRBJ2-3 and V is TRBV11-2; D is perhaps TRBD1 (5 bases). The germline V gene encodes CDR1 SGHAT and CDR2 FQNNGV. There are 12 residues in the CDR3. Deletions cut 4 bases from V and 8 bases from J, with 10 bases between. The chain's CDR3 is CASSSRVATQYF. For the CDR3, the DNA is TGTGCCAGCAGCTCCAGGGTGGCTACGCAGTATTTT.

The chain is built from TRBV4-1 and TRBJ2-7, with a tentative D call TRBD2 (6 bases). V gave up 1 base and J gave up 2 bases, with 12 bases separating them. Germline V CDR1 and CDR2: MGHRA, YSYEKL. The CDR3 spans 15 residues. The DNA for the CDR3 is TGCGCCAGCAGCCAAGTTGGCGGGGCCACCTACGAGCAGTACTTC. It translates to CASSQVGGATYEQYF.

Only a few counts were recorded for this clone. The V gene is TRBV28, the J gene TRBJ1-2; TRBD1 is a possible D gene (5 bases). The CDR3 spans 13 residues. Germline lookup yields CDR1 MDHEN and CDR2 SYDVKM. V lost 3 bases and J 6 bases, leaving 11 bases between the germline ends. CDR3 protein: CASSFTTGDGYTF. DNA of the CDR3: TGTGCCAGCAGTTTCACTACAGGAGATGGCTACACCTTC.

The CDR3 sequence: CATSAYETNREQFF. The CDR3 DNA follows: TGTGCCACCTCTGCTTATGAGACTAATCGCGAGCAGTTCTTC. The chain links TRBV6-5 to TRBJ2-1; the D gene is possibly TRBD2 (5 bases). This CDR3 is built from 14 residues. Trimming cost V 10 bases and J 10 bases, with 23 bases left between them. The germline CDR1 and CDR2 sequences are MNHEY and SVGAGI.

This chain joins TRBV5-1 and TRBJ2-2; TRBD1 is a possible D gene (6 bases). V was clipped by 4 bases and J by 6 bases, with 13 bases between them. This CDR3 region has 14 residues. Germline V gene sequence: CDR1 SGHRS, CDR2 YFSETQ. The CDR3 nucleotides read TGCGCCAGCAGCGTGAACAGGGTCTCCGGGGAGCTGTTTTTT. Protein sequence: CASSVNRVSGELFF.

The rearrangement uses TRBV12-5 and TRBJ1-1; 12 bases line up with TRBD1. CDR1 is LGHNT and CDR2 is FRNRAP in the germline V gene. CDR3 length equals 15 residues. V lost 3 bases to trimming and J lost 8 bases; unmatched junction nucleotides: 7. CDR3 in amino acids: CASGFPGQGASEAFF. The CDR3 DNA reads TGTGCTAGTGGTTTCCCGGGACAGGGGGCTAGCGAAGCTTTCTTT.

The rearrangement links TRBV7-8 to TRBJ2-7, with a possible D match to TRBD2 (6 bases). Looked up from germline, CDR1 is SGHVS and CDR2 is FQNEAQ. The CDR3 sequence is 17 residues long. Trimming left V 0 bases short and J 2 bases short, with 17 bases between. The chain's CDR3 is CASSLAGGASRAYEQYF. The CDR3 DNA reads TGTGCCAGCAGCTTAGCGGGGGGAGCCTCCCGGGCCTACGAGCAGTACTTC.